Sequencing of this T cell receptor (beta chain) was carried out in a study of CD8+ T cells in alopecia areata (dated 2018 in TCRdb). Looking at the study overall: The treated patients, all with moderate-to-severe alopecia areata, were enrolled in an open-label pilot trial of oral tofacitinib given at 5 to 10 mg twice daily. Tofacitinib was administered for 6 to 18 months, and 6 months of follow-up off drug were then conducted to assess delayed response and recurrence. High-throughput TCRbeta sequencing was used to examine T cell clonal expansion in alopecia areata in both the C3H/HeJ mouse model and human patients. Scalp tissue and sorted CD4+ and CD8+ peripheral blood T cells from patchy and totalis/universalis alopecia areata patients and from healthy controls were covered by human TCRbeta sequencing. Tofacitinib-treated patients had biopsies at baseline and at 4 and 24 weeks of treatment, with a later scalp biopsy in several patients. Clonality in the scalp was compared among normal scalp (n=4), patchy alopecia areata scalp (n=8), and alopecia totalis/universalis scalp (n=8). RNA came from the PAXgene miRNA kit for fixed scalp, the miRNeasy kit for PBMCs, and the RNeasy kit for mouse skin. TCRbeta CDR3 regions were amplified by immunoSEQ multiplex PCR using 35 Vbeta forward and 13 Jbeta reverse primers.

Relative to germline, V is 1 base shorter and J is 1 base shorter, with 11 bases between their ends. The germline V gene specifies SGHRS as CDR1 and YFSETQ as CDR2. Reading from cysteine to phenylalanine, the CDR3 counts 15 amino acids. Just the 45-base CDR3 DNA is kept, in frame starting at base 1. The method behind the library was the immunoSEQ multiplex PCR assay. For TCR sequencing, RNA was extracted from every sample and reverse transcribed into cDNA to serve as template. First-strand cDNA was synthesized using SuperScript III with a 2:1 mix of oligo-dT and random hexamers. A synthetic immune receptor repertoire was used to assess amplification bias, and residual bias was removed computationally. Per the authors' processing: Raw reads were preprocessed to remove errors, and CDR3 was defined according to IMGT conventions as the region from the conserved cysteine to phenylalanine. Clonality was computed as 1 minus the Shannon entropy, with the entropy normalized by log2 of the number of productive unique TCRs. Scalp TCRbeta sequences were cross-referenced with sorted blood CD4 and CD8 repertoires so that the CD4 or CD8 identity of scalp clones could be inferred. TCRdb obtained this table from immuneACCESS and retained in-frame rearrangements with V and J assigned. These tables miss some clones; where compared with another copy, unresolved V genes account for less than half of the shortfall, and the remainder is unexplained. The V and J calls and clone size come from that table; D and trimming were worked out from the DNA. Across this sample there are under 250,000 clones, with 50% to 60% seen only once. Around 0.44% of the sample belongs to the ten largest clones.

This specimen's time point label, interpreted: baseline before oral tofacitinib. Lesional scalp punch biopsies and peripheral blood were obtained from alopecia areata patients. PBMCs were isolated by density centrifugation and stained for CD3, CD4 and CD8, after which CD4+ and CD8+ T cells were sorted on a FACSAria. Findings and caveats that apply to the study as a whole: Scalp TCR repertoire analysis is complicated because resident alphabeta T cells in normal human skin are also sequenced, whereas mouse skin is dominated by gammadelta T cells. Shared TCR sequences between patients were less evident than in mice, which may be partly attributable to HLA diversity in the patient population. Compared with normal scalp, lesional scalp had higher clonality and more expanded CD8+ clones, particularly in alopecia totalis/universalis, a pattern that suggests antigenic drive.

A remark on this clone: Its antigen remains unidentified. No per-base quality is available; no much larger clone lies one base away.

The sequenced sample was CD4+ T cells sorted from blood, obtained at week 0. This clonotype originated in a human donor with alopecia areata. The V gene is TRBV5-1 and the J gene is TRBJ2-5; confidence is insufficient to name the D gene. The CDR3 here reads CASSLRTELQETQYF. The DNA reads as follows: TGCGCCAGCAGCTTGAGGACCGAACTCCAAGAGACCCAGTACTTC.